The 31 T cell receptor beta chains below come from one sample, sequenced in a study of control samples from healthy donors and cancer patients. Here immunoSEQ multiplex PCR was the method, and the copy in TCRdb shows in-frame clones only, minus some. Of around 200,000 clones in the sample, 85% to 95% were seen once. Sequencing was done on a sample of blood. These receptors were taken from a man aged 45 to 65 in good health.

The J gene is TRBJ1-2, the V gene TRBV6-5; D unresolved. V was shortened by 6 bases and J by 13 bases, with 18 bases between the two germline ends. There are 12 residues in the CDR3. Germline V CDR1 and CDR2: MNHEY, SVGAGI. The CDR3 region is CASSDFTTRPTF. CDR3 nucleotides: TGTGCCAGCAGCGACTTTACGACAAGGCCCACCTTC.

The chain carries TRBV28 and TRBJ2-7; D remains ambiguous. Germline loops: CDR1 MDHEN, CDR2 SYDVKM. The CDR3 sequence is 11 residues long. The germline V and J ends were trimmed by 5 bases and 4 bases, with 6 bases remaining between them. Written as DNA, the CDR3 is TGTGCCAGCAGTGCCCAATACGAGCAGTACGTC. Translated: CASSAQYEQYV.

Here the CDR3 reads CASSRNYIDQPQHF. The CDR3 region has the DNA TGTGCCAGCAGCCGCAACTACATTGATCAGCCCCAGCATTTT. The chain is built from TRBV3-1 (or the pseudogene TRBV3-2) and TRBJ1-5; no clear D. This CDR3 has 14 amino acids. Germline-derived CDR1 and CDR2 are LGHDT and YNNKEL (reference sequence). V lost 4 bases and J 5 bases, leaving 12 bases between the germline ends.

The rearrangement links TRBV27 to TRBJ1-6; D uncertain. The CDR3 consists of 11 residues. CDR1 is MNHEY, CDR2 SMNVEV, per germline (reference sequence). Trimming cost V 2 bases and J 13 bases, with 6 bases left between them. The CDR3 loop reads CASSLAKPLHF. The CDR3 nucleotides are TGTGCCAGCAGTTTAGCTAAGCCCCTCCACTTT.

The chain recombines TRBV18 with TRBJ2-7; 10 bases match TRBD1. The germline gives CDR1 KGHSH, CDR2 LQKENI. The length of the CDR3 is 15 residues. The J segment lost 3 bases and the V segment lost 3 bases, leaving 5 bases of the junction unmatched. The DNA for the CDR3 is TGTGCCAGCTCACCCGGACAGGGGGTGATCTACGAGCAGTACTTC. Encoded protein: CASSPGQGVIYEQYF.

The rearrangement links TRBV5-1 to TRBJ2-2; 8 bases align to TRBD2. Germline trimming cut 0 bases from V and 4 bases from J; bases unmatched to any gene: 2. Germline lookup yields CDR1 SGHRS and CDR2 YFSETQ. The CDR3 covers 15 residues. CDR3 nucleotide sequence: TGCGCCAGCAGCTTGGCCGGGACTAGCACCGGGGAGCTGTTTTTT. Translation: CASSLAGTSTGELFF.

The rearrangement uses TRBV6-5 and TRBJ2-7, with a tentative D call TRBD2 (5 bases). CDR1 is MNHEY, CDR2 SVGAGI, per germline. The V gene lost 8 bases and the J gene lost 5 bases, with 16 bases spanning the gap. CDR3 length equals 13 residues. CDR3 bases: TGTGCCAGCCGGATGAGGGCGCGGGACGAGCAGTACTTC. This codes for CASRMRARDEQYF.

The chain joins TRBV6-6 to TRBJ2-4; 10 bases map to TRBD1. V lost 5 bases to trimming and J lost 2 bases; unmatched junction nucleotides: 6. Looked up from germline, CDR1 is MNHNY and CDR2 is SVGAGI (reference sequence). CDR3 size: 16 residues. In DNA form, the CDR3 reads TGTGCCAGCAGTCGACAGGGGGCTGGGACCAAAAACATTCAGTACTTC. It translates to CASSRQGAGTKNIQYF.

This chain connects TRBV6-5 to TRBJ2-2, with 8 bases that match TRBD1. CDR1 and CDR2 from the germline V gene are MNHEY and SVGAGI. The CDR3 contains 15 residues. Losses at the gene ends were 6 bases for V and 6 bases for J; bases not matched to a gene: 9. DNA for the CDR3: TGTGCCAGCAGGGTTTTGGTACAGGGGGCCGGGGAGCTGTTTTTT. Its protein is CASRVLVQGAGELFF.

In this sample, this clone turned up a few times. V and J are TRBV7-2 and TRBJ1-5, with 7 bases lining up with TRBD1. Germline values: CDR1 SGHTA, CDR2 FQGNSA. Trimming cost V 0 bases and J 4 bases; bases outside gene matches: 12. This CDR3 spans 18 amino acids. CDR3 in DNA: TGTGCCAGCAGCTTAGCCCCCAGCCAGGGGGGTACAAATCAGCCCCAGCATTTT. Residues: CASSLAPSQGGTNQPQHF.

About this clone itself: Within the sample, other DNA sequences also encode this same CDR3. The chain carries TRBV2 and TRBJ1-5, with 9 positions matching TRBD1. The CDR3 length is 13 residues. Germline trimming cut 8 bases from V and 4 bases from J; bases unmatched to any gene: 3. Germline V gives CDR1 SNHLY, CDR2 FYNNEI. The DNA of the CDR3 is TGTGCCAGCCGGGACAGGGCTAATCAGCCCCAGCATTTT. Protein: CASRDRANQPQHF. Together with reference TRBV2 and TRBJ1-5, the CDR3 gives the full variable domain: EPEVTQTPSHQVTQMGQEVILRCVPISNHLYFYWYRQILGQKVEFLVSFYNNEISEKSEIFDDQFSVERPDGSNFTLKIRSTKLEDSAMYFCASRDRANQPQHFGDGTRLSIL.

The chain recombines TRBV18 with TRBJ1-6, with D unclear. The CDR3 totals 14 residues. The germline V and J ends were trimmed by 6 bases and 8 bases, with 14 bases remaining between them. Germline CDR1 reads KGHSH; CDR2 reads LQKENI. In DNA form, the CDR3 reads TGTGCCAGCTCTCCCCGGACCTGGGATTCACCCCTCCACTTT. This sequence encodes CASSPRTWDSPLHF.

Here the CDR3 reads CASSQDPDYGYTF. CDR3 DNA: TGTGCCAGCAGCCAAGATCCGGACTATGGCTACACCTTC. The chain carries TRBV3-1 (or the pseudogene TRBV3-2) and TRBJ1-2; D is undetermined. The CDR3 contains 13 residues. Germline CDR1 is LGHDT and CDR2 is YNNKEL (reference sequence). The germline V and J ends were trimmed by 0 bases and 3 bases, with 5 bases remaining between them.

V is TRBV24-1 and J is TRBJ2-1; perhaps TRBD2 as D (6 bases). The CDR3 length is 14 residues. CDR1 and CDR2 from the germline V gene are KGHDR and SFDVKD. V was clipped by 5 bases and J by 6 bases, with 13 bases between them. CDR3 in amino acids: CATSARGSSNEQFF. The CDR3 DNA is TGTGCCACCAGTGCCCGGGGGAGCTCCAATGAGCAGTTCTTC.

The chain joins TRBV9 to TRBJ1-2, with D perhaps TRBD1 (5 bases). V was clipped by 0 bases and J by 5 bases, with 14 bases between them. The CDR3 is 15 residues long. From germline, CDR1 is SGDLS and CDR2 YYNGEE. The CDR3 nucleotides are TGTGCCAGCAGCGTAGACCCATCCAGGGAGTATGGCTACACCTTC. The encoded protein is CASSVDPSREYGYTF.

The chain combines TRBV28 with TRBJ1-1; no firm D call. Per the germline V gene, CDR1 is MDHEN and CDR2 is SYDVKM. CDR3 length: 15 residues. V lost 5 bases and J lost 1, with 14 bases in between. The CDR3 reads CASSPNSTGNTEAFF. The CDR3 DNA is TGTGCCAGCAGTCCAAACTCAACTGGGAACACTGAAGCTTTCTTT.

CDR3 nucleotides: TGTGCCAGCAGCCTGGACGGGATAAATGGCTACACCTTC. It codes for CASSLDGINGYTF. V gene TRBV5-4 combines with J gene TRBJ1-2; D unclear. The CDR3 is 13 amino acids. The germline V and J ends were trimmed by 4 bases and 6 bases, with 13 bases remaining between them. Germline CDR1 and CDR2: SGHNT and YYREEE (reference sequence).

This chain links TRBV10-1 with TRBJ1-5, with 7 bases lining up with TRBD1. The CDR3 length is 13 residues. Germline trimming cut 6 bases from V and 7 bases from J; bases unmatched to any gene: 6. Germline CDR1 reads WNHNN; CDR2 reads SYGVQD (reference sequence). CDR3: CASRTDRAQPQHF. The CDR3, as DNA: TGCGCCAGCAGGACTGACAGGGCCCAGCCCCAGCATTTT.

CDR3 coding DNA: TGTGCAAGTCGCCCCGCAGGGTTCACAGATACGCAGTATTTT. Protein sequence: CASRPAGFTDTQYF. The rearrangement joins TRBV12-2 to TRBJ2-3; TRBD1 is the table's D call, not checked against the DNA. TRBV12-2 represents a pseudogene. The CDR3 sequence is 14 residues long.

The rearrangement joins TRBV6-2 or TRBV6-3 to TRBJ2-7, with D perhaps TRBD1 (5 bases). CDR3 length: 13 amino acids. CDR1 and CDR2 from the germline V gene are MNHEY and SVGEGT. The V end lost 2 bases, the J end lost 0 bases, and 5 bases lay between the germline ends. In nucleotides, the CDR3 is TGTGCCAGCAGTTACGACAGCTCCTACGAGCAGTACTTC. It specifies CASSYDSSYEQYF.

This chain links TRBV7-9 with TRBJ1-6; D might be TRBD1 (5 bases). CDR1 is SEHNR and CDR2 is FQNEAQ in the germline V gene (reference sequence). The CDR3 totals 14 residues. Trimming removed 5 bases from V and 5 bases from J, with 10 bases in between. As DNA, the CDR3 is TGTGCCAGCAGCGCCACGGGGGATAATTCACCCCTCCACTTT. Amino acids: CASSATGDNSPLHF.

CDR3 loop: CASSTDGAVGGYTF. The CDR3 bases are TGTGCCAGCAGTACGGACGGAGCAGTTGGGGGCTACACCTTC. The chain carries TRBV6-5 and TRBJ1-2; D remains unclear. Germline CDR1 MNHEY, CDR2 SVGAGI. This CDR3 has 14 amino acids. Trimming pared 5 bases from V and 8 bases from J, leaving 18 bases between.

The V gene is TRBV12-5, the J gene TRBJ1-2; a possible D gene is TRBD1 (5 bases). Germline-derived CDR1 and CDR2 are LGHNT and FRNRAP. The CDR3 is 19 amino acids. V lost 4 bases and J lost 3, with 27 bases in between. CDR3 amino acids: CASGSAHGGFGALHYGYTF. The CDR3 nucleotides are TGTGCTAGTGGTTCGGCACATGGGGGGTTCGGGGCCCTCCACTATGGCTACACCTTC.

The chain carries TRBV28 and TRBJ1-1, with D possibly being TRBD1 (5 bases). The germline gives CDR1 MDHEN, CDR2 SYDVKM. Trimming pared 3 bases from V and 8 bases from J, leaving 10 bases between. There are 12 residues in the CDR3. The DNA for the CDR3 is TGTGCCAGCAGTTTTGGCAGGGCCGAAGCTTTCTTT. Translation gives CASSFGRAEAFF.

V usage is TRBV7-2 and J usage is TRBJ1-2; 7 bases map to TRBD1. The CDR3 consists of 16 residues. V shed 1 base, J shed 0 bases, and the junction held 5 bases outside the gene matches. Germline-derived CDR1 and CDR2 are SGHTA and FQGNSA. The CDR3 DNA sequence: TGTGCCAGCAGCTTAGTCTGGGACAGTTCTAACTATGGCTACACCTTC. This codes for CASSLVWDSSNYGYTF.

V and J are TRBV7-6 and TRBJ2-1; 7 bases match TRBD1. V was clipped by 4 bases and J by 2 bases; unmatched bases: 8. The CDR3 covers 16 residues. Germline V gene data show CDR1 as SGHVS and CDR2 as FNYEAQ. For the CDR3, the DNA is TGTGCCAGCAGCTCAGAGACGGACAGGCCCTACAATGAGCAGTTCTTC. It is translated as CASSSETDRPYNEQFF.

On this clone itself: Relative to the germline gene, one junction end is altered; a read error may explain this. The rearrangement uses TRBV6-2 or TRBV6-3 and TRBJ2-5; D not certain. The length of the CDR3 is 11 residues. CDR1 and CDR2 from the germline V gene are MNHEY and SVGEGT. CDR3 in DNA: TGTGCCGGCAGTAGAGAAGAGACCCAGTACTTC. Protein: CAGSREETQYF.

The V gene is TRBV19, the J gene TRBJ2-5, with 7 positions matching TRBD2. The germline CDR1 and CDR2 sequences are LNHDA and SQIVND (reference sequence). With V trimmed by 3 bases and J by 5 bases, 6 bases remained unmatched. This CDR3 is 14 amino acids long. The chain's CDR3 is CASSILGGYETQYF. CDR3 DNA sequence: TGTGCCAGTAGTATCCTGGGGGGGTATGAGACCCAGTACTTC. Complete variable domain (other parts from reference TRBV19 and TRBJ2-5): DGGITQSPKYLFRKEGQNVTLSCEQNLNHDAMYWYRQDPGQGLRLIYYSQIVNDFQKGDIAEGYSVSREKKESFPLTVTSAQKNPTAFYLCASSILGGYETQYFGPGTRLLVL.

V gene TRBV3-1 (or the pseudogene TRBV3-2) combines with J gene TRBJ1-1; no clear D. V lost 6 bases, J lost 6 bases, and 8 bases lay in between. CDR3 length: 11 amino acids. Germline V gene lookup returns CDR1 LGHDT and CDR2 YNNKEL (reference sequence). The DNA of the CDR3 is TGTGCCAGCAGTCAAACAGCTGAAGCTTTCTTT. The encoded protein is CASSQTAEAFF.

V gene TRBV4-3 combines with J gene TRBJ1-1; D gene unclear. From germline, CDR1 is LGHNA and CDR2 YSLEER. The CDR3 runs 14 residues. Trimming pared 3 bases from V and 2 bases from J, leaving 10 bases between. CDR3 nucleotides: TGCGCCAGCAGCCACCTACAGCGAAACACTGAAGCTTTCTTT. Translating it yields CASSHLQRNTEAFF.

The CDR3 loop is CASSFSQGENTQYF. The CDR3, as DNA: TGTGCCAGCAGCTTTTCCCAGGGAGAGAATACGCAGTATTTT. This chain connects TRBV7-2 to TRBJ2-3; D might be TRBD1 or TRBD2, each matching 5 bases. This CDR3 spans 14 amino acids. Germline loops: CDR1 SGHTA, CDR2 FQGNSA. Trimming took off 3 bases at V and 7 bases at J, with 14 bases between the two ends. The whole variable domain, filled in from reference TRBV7-2 and TRBJ2-3, reads GAGVSQSPSNKVTEKGKDVELRCDPISGHTALYWYRQSLGQGLEFLIYFQGNSAPDKSGLPSDRFSAERTGGSVSTLTIQRTQQEDSAVYLCASSFSQGENTQYFGPGTRLTVL.